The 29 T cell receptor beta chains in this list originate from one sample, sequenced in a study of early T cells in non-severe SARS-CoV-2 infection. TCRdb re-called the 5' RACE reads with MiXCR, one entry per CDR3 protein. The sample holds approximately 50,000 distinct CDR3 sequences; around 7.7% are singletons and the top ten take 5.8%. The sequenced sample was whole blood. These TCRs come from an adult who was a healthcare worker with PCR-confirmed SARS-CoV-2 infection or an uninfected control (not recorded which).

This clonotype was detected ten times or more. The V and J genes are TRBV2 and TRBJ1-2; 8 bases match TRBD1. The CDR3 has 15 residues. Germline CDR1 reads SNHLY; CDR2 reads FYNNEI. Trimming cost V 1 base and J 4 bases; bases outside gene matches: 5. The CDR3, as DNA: TGTGCCAGCAGTGAAGGGGCAGGGGGCGGCTATGGCTACACCTTC. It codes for CASSEGAGGGYGYTF.

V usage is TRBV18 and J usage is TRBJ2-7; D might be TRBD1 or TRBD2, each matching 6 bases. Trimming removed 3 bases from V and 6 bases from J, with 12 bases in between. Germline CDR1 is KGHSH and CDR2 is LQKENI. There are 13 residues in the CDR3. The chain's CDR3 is CASSPGGPTEQYF. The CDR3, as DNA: TGTGCCAGCTCACCGGGGGGCCCCACCGAGCAGTACTTC.

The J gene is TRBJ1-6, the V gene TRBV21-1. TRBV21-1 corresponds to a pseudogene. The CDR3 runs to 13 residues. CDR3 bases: TGTGCCAGCAGCAGCAGGTGCTATTCACCCCTCCACTTT. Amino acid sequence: CASSSRCYSPLHF.

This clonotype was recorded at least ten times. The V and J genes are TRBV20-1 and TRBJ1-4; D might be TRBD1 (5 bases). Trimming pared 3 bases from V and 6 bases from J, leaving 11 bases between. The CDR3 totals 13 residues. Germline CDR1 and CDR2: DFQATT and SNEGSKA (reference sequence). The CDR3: CSARRQGDEKLFF. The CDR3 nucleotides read TGCAGTGCTAGGCGGCAGGGAGATGAAAAACTGTTTTTT.

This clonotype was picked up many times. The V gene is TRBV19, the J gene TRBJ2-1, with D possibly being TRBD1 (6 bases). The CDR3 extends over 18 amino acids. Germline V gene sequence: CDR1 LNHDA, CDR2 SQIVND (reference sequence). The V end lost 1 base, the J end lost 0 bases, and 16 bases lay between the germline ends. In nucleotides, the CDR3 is TGTGCCAGTAGTATAGTGGGGCAGGGGCACAGCTCCTACAATGAGCAGTTCTTC. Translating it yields CASSIVGQGHSSYNEQFF.

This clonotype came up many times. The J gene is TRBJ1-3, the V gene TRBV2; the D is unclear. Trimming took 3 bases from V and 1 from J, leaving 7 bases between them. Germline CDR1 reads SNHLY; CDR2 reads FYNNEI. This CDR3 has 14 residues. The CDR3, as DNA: TGTGCCAGCAGTGAGGTCCGATCTGGAAACACCATATATTTT. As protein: CASSEVRSGNTIYF.

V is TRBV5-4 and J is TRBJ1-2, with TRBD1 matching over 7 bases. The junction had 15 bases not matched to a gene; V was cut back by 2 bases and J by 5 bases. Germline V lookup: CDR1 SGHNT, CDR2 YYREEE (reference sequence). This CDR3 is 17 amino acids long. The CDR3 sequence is CASSLPDRPGPFYGYTF. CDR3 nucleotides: TGTGCCAGCAGCTTACCGGACAGGCCAGGTCCCTTTTATGGCTACACCTTC.

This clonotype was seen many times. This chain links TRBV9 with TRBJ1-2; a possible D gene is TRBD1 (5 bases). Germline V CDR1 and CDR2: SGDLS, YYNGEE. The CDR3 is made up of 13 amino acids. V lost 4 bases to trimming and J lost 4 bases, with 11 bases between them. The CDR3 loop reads CASSLGRSYGYTF. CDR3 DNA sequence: TGTGCCAGCAGCCTGGGACGGAGCTATGGCTACACCTTC.

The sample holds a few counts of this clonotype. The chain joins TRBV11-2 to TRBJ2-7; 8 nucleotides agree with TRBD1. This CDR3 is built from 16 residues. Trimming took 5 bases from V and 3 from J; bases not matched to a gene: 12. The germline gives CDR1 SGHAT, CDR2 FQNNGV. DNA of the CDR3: TGTGCCAGCAGCCGTATAAGGACAGGGCTCAACTACGAGCAGTACTTC. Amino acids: CASSRIRTGLNYEQYF.

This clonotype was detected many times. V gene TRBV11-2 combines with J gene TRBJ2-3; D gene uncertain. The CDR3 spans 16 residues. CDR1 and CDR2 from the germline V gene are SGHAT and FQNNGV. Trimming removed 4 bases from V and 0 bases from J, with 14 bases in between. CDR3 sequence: CASSSRPTLSTDTQYF. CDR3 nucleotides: TGTGCCAGCAGCTCCCGACCCACCTTGAGCACAGATACGCAGTATTTT.

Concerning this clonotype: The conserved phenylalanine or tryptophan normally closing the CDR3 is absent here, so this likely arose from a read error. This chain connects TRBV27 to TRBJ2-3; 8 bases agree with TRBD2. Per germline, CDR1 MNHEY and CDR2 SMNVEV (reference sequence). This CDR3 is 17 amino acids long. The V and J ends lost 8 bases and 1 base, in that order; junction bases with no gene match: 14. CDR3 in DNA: TGTGCCAGCCGTACAGAGCGGGGGTTCAGGGGCACAGATACGCAGTATCTT. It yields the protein CASRTERGFRGTDTQYL.

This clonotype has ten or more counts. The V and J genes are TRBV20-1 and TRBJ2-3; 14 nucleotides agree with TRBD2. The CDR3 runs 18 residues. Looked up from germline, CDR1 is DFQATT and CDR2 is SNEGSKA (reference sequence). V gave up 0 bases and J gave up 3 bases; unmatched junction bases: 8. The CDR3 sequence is CSARDPTSGGAGTDTQYF. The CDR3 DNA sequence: TGCAGTGCTAGAGACCCGACTAGCGGGGGGGCCGGTACAGATACGCAGTATTTT.

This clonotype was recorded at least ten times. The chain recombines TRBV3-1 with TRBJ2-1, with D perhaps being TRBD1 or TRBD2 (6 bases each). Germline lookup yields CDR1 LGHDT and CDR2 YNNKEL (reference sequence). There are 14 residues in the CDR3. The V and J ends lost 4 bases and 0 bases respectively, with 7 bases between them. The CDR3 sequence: CASSRGASYNEQFF. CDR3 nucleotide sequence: TGTGCCAGCAGCCGGGGGGCCTCCTACAATGAGCAGTTCTTC.

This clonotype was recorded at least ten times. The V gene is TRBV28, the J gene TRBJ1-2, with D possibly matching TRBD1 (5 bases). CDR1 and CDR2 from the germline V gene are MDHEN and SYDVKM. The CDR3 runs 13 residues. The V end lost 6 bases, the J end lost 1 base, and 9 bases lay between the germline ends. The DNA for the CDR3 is TGTGCCAGCAGACAAGACAGTAACTATGGCTACACCTTC. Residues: CASRQDSNYGYTF.

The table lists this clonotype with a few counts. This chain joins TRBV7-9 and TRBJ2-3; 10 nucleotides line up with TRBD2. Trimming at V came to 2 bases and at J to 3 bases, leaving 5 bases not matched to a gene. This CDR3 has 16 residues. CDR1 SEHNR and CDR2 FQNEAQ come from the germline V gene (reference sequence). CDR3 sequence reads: CASSLSGGAWTDTQYF. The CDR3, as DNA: TGTGCCAGCAGCTTAAGCGGGGGGGCCTGGACAGATACGCAGTATTTT. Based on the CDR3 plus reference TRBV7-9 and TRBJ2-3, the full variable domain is DTGVSQNPRHKITKRGQNVTFRCDPISEHNRLYWYRQTLGQGPEFLTYFQNEAQLEKSRLLSDRFSAERPKGSFSTLEIQRTEQGDSAMYLCASSLSGGAWTDTQYFGPGTRLTVL.

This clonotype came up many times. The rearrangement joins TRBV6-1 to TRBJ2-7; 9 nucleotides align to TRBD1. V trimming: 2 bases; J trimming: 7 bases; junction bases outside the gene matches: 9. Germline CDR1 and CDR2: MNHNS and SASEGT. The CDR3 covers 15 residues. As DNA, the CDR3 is TGTGCCAGCAGTGAACTGAGGACAGGGGCGAGAGAGCAGTACTTC. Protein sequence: CASSELRTGAREQYF.

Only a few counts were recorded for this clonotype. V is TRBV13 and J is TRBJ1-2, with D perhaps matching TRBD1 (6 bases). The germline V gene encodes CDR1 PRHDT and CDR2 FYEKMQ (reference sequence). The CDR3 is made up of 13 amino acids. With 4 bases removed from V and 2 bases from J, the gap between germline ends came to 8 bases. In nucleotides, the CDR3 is TGTGCCAGCAGCTCCAGGGGAAACTATGGCTACACCTTC. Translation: CASSSRGNYGYTF.

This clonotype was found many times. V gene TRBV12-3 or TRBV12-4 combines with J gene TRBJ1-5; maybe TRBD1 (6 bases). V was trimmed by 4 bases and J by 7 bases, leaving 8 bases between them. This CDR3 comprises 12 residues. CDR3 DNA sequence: TGTGCCAGCAGTTCTGGACAGCAGCCCCAGCATTTT. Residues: CASSSGQQPQHF.

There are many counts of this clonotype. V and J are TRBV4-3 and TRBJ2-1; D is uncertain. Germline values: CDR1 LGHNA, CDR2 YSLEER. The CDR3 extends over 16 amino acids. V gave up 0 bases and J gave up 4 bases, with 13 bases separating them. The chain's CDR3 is CASSQDRSGVYNEQFF. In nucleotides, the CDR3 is TGCGCCAGCAGCCAAGATCGTTCGGGCGTATACAATGAGCAGTTCTTC.

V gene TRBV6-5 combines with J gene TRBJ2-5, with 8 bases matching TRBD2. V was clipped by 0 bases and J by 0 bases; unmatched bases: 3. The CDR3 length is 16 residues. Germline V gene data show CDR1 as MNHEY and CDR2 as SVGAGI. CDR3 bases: TGTGCCAGCAGTTACTCGACAGCGGGGGACCAAGAGACCCAGTACTTC. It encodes CASSYSTAGDQETQYF.

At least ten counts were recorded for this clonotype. CDR3 amino acids: CASSRQLSMNTEAFF. CDR3 nucleotides: TGCGCCAGCAGCCGCCAGCTAAGCATGAACACTGAAGCTTTCTTT. This rearrangement joins TRBV4-3 to TRBJ1-1; D unclear. V was pared by 4 bases and J by 0 bases, with 12 bases between. Germline V gene sequence: CDR1 LGHNA, CDR2 YSLEER. This CDR3 spans 15 amino acids.

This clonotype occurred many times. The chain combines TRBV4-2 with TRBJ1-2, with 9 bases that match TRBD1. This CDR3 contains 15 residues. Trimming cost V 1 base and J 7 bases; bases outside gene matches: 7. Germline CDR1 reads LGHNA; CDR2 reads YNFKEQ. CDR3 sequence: CASSQVARDRVGYTF. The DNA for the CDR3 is TGTGCCAGCAGCCAAGTCGCTCGGGACAGGGTTGGCTACACCTTC.

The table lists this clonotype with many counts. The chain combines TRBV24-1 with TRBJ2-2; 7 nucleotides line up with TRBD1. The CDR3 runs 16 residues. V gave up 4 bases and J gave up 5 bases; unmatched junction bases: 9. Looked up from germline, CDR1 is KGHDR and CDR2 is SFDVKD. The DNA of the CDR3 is TGTGCCACCAGTGACACCCGACAGGGTTGGACCGGGGAGCTGTTTTTT. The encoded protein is CATSDTRQGWTGELFF.

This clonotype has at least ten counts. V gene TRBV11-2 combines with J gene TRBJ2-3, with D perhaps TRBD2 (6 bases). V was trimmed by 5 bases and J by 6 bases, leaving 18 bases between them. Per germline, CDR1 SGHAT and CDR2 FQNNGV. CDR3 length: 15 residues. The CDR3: CASSLRGRRGDTQYF. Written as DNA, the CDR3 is TGTGCCAGCAGCCTAAGAGGGAGGCGTGGGGATACGCAGTATTTT. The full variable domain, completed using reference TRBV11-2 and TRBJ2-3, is EAGVAQSPRYKIIEKRQSVAFWCNPISGHATLYWYQQILGQGPKLLIQFQNNGVVDDSQLPKDRFSAERLKGVDSTLKIQPAKLEDSAVYLCASSLRGRRGDTQYFGPGTRLTVL.

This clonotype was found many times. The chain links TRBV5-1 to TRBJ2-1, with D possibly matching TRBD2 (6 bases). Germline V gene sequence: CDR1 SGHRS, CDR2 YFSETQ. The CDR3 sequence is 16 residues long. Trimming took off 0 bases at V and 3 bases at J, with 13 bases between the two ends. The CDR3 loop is CASSLDTSNLYNEQFF. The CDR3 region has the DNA TGCGCCAGCAGCTTGGATACTAGCAACCTCTACAATGAGCAGTTCTTC.

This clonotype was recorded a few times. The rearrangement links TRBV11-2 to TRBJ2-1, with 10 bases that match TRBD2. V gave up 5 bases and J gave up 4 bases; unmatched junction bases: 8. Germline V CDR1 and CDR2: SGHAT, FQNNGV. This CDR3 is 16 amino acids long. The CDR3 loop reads CASSAASGGLYNEQFF. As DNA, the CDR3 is TGTGCCAGCAGCGCCGCTAGCGGGGGCTTATACAATGAGCAGTTCTTC.

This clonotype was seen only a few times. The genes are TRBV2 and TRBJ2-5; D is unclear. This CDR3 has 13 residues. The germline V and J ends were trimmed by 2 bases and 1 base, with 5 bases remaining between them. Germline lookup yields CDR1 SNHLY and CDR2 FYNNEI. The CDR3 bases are TGTGCCAGCAGTGAATACAGCCAAGAGACCCAGTACTTC. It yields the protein CASSEYSQETQYF.

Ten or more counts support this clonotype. Written as DNA, the CDR3 is TGTGCCACCAGCAGAGAGCAGGGGAACTACAATGAGCAGTTCTTC. Translating gives CATSREQGNYNEQFF. V usage is TRBV15 and J usage is TRBJ2-1; D perhaps matches TRBD1 (6 bases). CDR3 length: 15 residues. The V and J ends lost 0 bases and 3 bases respectively, with 9 bases between them. The V gene's germline CDR1 is LNHNV and CDR2 YYDKDF (reference sequence).

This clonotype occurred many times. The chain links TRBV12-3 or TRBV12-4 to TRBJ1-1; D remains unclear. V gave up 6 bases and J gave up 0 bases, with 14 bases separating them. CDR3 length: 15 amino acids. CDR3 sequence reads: CASRGDGLMNTEAFF. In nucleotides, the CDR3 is TGTGCCAGCAGGGGAGACGGACTCATGAACACTGAAGCTTTCTTT.